The 16 T cell receptor beta chains given below trace back to one sample, sequenced in a study of CXCR3-negative and CXCR3-positive naive CD8 T cells. It was by 5' RACE with UMI labels that the TRB cDNA libraries were prepared. TCRdb re-called the 5' RACE reads and gives one entry per CDR3 protein, without DNA. The table counts about 150,000 distinct CDR3 sequences; about 0.48% lies in the top ten. No cognate antigen is known for these TCRs. Whole-study results and caveats: When CXCR3-positive naive cells were set against CXCR3-negative naive cells, the former had more hydrophobic TRB CDR3s.

The sequencing sample was made of naive CXCR3+ CD8+ T cells from blood. Documented subset: CD45RO-CCR7+CD27+CD95- naive CD8+ T cells expressing CXCR3 (TNR3+). The receptors shown here come from a human donor in good health. Some clones in this sample may be carry-over from other donors' samples.

This chain joins TRBV3-1 and TRBJ1-5; TCRdb picks TRBD1, but there is no DNA to check that call. Germline CDR1 reads LGHDT; CDR2 reads YNNKEL (reference sequence). The CDR3 sequence is 16 residues long. CDR3 protein: CASSQGWTVGNQPQHF.

This chain joins TRBV29-1 and TRBJ1-2; lacking DNA, the TRBD1 call made by TCRdb goes unchecked. CDR3 length: 13 amino acids. Germline V CDR1 and CDR2: SQVTM, ANQGSEA. The CDR3 sequence: CSVVRDDNYGYTF.

The V gene is TRBV15, the J gene TRBJ1-5; without DNA, the TCRdb call of TRBD1 cannot be checked. Germline assignment: CDR1 LNHNV and CDR2 YYDKDF (reference sequence). CDR3 length: 14 residues. The CDR3 protein is CATSPGGSNQPQHF.

The chain links TRBV7-9 to TRBJ2-1. CDR3 size: 13 residues. Per germline, CDR1 SEHNR and CDR2 FQNEAQ (reference sequence). The chain's CDR3 is CASSVGRYNEQFF.

V and J are TRBV3-1 and TRBJ1-1. This CDR3 comprises 14 residues. The germline V gene encodes CDR1 LGHDT and CDR2 YNNKEL (reference sequence). The CDR3 loop reads CASSQGRGVTEAFF.

The CDR3 reads CASSQPAPGEQFF. The rearrangement links TRBV4-1 to TRBJ2-1; TCRdb proposes TRBD1, but this gene call is untestable without DNA. Looked up from germline, CDR1 is MGHRA and CDR2 is YSYEKL. CDR3 length equals 13 residues.

This chain's CDR3 is CSARFQLAKNIQYF. This chain joins TRBV20-1 and TRBJ2-4. Germline V gene data show CDR1 as DFQATT and CDR2 as SNEGSKA (reference sequence). The CDR3 has 14 amino acids.

The chain employs TRBV4-2 and TRBJ1-1. The CDR3 spans 13 residues. CDR1 and CDR2 (germline): LGHNA, YNFKEQ. CDR3 residues: CASSQGTEVEAFF.

The chain carries TRBV15 and TRBJ2-2; the TCRdb call, TRBD1, lacks DNA for checking. Germline CDR1 is LNHNV and CDR2 is YYDKDF (reference sequence). This CDR3 region has 14 residues. CDR3: CATRWTGTTGELFF. Drawing the rest from reference TRBV15 and TRBJ2-2, the complete variable domain is DAMVIQNPRYQVTQFGKPVTLSCSQTLNHNVMYWYQQKSSQAPKLLFHYYDKDFNNEADTPDNFQSRRPNTSFCFLDIRSPGLGDTAMYLCATRWTGTTGELFFGEGSRLTVL.

The CDR3 loop is CASSPGGAHGYTF. The chain joins TRBV25-1 to TRBJ1-2; without DNA, the TCRdb call of TRBD1 cannot be checked. Per germline, CDR1 MGHDK and CDR2 SYGVNS. This CDR3 region has 13 residues.

The gene calls are TRBV7-9 and TRBJ2-7. The V gene's germline CDR1 is SEHNR and CDR2 FQNEAQ (reference sequence). This CDR3 comprises 13 residues. CDR3 amino acids: CASSLRESYEQYF.

The CDR3 sequence: CASSDLSGGYVNEQFF. The J gene is TRBJ2-1, the V gene TRBV27; without DNA, the TCRdb call of TRBD2 cannot be checked. Germline-derived CDR1 and CDR2 are MNHEY and SMNVEV (reference sequence). The CDR3 extends over 16 amino acids.

J is TRBJ2-5 and V is TRBV7-8. The CDR3 is made up of 14 amino acids. CDR1 is SGHVS, CDR2 FQNEAQ, per germline. The chain's CDR3 is CASSLTHPEETQYF.

V gene TRBV7-9 combines with J gene TRBJ1-1. Germline V gene lookup returns CDR1 SEHNR and CDR2 FQNEAQ (reference sequence). This CDR3 has 15 residues. Here the CDR3 reads CASSLVQFMNTEAFF.

This chain joins TRBV28 and TRBJ2-7. The CDR3 length is 12 residues. Germline assignment: CDR1 MDHEN and CDR2 SYDVKM. This CDR3 is CASRRVSYEQYF. Variable domain in full (rest from reference TRBV28 and TRBJ2-7): DVKVTQSSRYLVKRTGEKVFLECVQDMDHENMFWYRQDPGLGLRLIYFSYDVKMKEKGDIPEGYSVSREKKERFSLILESASTNQTSMYLCASRRVSYEQYFGPGTRLTVT.

CDR3 region: CSANGFPLDTDTQYF. The rearrangement joins TRBV20-1 to TRBJ2-3; TCRdb returns TRBD1, unconfirmable since there is no DNA. This CDR3 is 15 amino acids long. The germline gives CDR1 DFQATT, CDR2 SNEGSKA (reference sequence).